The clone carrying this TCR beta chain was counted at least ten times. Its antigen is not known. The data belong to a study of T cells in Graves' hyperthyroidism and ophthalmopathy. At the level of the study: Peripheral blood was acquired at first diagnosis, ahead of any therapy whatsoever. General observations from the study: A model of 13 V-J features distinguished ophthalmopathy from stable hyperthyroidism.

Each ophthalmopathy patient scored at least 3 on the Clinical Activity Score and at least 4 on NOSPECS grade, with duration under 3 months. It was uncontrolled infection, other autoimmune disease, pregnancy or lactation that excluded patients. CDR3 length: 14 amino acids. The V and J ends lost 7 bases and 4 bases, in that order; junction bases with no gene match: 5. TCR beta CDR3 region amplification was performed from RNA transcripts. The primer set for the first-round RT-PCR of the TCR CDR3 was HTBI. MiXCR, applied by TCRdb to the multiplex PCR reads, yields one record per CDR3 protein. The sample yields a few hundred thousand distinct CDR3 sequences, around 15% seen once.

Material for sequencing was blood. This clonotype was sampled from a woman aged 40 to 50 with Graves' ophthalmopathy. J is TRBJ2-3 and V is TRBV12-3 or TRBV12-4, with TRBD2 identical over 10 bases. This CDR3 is CASIKRGGPDTQYF. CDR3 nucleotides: TGTGCCAGCATCAAGCGGGGGGGCCCAGATACGCAGTATTTT.